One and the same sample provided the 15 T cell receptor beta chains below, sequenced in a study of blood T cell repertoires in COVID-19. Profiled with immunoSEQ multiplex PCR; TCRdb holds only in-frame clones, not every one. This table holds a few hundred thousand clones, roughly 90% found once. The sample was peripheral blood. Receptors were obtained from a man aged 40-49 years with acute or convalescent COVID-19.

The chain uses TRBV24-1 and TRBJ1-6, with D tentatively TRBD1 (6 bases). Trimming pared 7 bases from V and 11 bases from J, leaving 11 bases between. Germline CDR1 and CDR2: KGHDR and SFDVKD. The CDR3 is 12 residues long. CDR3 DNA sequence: TGTGCCACCAGCCAAACAGGGACACCCCTCCACTTT. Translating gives CATSQTGTPLHF.

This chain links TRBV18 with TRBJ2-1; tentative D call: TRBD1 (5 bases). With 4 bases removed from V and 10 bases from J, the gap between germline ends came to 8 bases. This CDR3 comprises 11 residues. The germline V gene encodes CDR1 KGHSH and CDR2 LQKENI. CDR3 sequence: CASSLGQEQFF. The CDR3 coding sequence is TGTGCCAGCTCACTCGGACAAGAGCAGTTCTTC.

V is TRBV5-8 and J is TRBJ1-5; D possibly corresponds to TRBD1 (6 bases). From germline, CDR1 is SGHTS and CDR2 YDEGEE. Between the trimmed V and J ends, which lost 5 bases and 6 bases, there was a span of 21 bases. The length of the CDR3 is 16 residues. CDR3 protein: CASRGGSGGSGQPQHF. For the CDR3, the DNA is TGTGCCAGCAGGGGGGGAAGCGGGGGCTCGGGTCAGCCCCAGCATTTT. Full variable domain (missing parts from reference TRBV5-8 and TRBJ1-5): EAGVTQSPTHLIKTRGQQATLRCSPISGHTSVYWYQQALGLGLQFLLWYDEGEERNRGNFPPRFSGRQFPNYSSELNVNALELEDSALYLCASRGGSGGSGQPQHFGDGTRLSIL.

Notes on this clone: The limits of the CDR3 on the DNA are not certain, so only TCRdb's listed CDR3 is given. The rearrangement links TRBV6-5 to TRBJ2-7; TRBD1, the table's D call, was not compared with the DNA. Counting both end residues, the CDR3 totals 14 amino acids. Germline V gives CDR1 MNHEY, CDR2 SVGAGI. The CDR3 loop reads CASSSSKGAGEQYF.

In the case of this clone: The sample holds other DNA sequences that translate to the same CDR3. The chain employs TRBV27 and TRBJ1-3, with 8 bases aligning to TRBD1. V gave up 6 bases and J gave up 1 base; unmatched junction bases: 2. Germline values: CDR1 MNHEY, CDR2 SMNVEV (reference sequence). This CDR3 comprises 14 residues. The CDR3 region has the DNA TGTGCCAGCAGCCGACAGGGGTCTGGAAACACCATATATTTT. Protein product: CASSRQGSGNTIYF.

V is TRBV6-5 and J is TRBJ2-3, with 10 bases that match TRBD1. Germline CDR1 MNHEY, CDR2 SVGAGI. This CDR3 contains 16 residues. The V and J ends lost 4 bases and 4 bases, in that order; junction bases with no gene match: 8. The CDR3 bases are TGTGCCAGCAGTTTGAGGACAGGGGGGCATCCAGATACGCAGTATTTT. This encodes CASSLRTGGHPDTQYF.

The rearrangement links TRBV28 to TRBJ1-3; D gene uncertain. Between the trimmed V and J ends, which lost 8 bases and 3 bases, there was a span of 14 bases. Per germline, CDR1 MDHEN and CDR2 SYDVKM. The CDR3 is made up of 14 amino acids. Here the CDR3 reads CASAFGDGGNTIYF. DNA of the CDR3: TGTGCCAGCGCCTTCGGGGATGGTGGAAACACCATATATTTT.

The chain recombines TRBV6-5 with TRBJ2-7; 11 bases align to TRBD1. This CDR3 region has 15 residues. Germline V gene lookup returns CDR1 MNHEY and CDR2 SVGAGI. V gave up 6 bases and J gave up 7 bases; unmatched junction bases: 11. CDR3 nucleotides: TGTGCCAGCAGCCCCGGACAGGGGGCGCAGTGGGAGCAGTACTTC. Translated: CASSPGQGAQWEQYF.

CDR3 in DNA: TGTGCCACCAGCAGAGAAATCCGGGAGGACGAGCAGTACTTC. Translating gives CATSREIREDEQYF. V usage is TRBV15 and J usage is TRBJ2-7, with 7 positions matching TRBD2. Losses at the gene ends were 0 bases for V and 5 bases for J; bases not matched to a gene: 4. This CDR3 has 14 amino acids. Germline CDR1 LNHNV, CDR2 YYDKDF (reference sequence). Based on the CDR3 plus reference TRBV15 and TRBJ2-7, the full variable domain is DAMVIQNPRYQVTQFGKPVTLSCSQTLNHNVMYWYQQKSSQAPKLLFHYYDKDFNNEADTPDNFQSRRPNTSFCFLDIRSPGLGDTAMYLCATSREIREDEQYFGPGTRLTVT.

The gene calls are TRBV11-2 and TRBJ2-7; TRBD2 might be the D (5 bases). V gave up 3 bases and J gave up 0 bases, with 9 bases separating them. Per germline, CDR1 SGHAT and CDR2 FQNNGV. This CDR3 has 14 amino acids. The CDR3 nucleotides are TGTGCCAGCAGCTTCCCTCTAGCCTCCTACGAGCAGTACTTC. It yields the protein CASSFPLASYEQYF.

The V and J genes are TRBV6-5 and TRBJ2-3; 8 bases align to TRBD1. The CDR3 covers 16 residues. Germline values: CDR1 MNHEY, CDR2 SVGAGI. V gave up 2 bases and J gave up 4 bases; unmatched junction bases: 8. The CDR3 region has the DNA TGTGCCAGCAGTTACCAACAGGGGGTCGGCGCAGATACGCAGTATTTT. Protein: CASSYQQGVGADTQYF.

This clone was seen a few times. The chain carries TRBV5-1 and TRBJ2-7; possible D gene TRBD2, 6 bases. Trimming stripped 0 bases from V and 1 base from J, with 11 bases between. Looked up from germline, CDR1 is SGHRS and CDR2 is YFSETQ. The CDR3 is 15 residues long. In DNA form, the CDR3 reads TGCGCCAGCAGCTTGGGGGTCGGGAGTTCCTACGAGCAGTACTTC. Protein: CASSLGVGSSYEQYF.

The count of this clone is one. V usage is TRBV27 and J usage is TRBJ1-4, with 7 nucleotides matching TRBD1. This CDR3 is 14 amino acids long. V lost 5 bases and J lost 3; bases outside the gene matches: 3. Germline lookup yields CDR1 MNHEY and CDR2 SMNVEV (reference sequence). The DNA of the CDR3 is TGTGCCAGCAGTCGACAGGGCTCTAATGAAAAACTGTTTTTT. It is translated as CASSRQGSNEKLFF. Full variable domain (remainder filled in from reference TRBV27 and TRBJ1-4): EAQVTQNPRYLITVTGKKLTVTCSQNMNHEYMSWYRQDPGLGLRQIYYSMNVEVTDKGDVPEGYKVSRKEKRNFPLILESPSPNQTSLYFCASSRQGSNEKLFFGSGTQLSVL.

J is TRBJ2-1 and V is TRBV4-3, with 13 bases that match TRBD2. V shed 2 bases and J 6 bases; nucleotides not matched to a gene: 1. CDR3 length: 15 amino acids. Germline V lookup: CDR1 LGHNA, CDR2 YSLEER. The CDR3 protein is CASSQRLAGGNEQFF. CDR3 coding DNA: TGCGCCAGCAGCCAAAGACTAGCGGGGGGCAATGAGCAGTTCTTC.

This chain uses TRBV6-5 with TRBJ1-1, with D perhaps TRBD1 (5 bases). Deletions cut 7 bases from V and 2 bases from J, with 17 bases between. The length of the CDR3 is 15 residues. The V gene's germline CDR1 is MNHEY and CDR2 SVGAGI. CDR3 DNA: TGTGCCAGCACCCTGGGGGGGGGACTAAACACTGAAGCTTTCTTT. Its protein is CASTLGGGLNTEAFF.